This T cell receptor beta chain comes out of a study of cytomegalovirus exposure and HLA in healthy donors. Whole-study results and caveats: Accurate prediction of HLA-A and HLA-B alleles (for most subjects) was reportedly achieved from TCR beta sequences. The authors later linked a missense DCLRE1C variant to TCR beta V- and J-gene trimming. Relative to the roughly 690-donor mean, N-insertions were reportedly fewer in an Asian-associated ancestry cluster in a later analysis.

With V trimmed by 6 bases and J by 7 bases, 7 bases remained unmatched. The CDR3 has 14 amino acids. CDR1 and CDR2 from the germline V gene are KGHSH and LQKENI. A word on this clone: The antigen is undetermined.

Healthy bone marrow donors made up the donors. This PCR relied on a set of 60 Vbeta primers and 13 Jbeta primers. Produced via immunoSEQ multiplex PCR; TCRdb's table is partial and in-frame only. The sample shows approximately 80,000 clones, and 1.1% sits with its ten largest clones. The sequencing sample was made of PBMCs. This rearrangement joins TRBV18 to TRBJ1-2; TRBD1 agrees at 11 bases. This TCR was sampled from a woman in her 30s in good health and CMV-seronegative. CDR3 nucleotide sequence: TGTGCCAGCTCCCGGACAGGGGGCGAGGGTGGCTACACCTTC. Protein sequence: CASSRTGGEGGYTF.